This section outlines one TCR beta chain sequence together with its context. What it binds is not known. The sample comes from a study of T cells in Graves' hyperthyroidism and ophthalmopathy. The study, taken as a whole, reports: Model-based prediction identified ophthalmopathy a median around seven months prior to its onset.

Clinical symptoms, serum thyroxine and TRAb, thyroid ultrasound and orbital computed tomography together formed the diagnostic basis. Amplification of TCR beta CDR3 regions was performed using RNA transcripts as template. HTBI primers were the set used in a first-round RT-PCR of the TCR CDR3. Each CDR3 protein gets one entry after TCRdb re-called the multiplex PCR reads with MiXCR. The sample has some 490,000 distinct CDR3 sequences, about 16% seen once. V lost 6 bases and J lost 0; bases outside the gene matches: 8. The germline gives CDR1 DFQATT, CDR2 SNEGSKA (reference sequence). The CDR3 spans 14 residues.

The source of this sequence is a woman aged 30 to 39 with Graves' ophthalmopathy. This rearrangement joins TRBV20-1 to TRBJ2-7; TRBD1 aligns across 7 bases. Sequences were obtained from blood. The CDR3 spells CSAAPTGTSYEQYF. The CDR3 nucleotides are TGCAGTGCCGCCCCGACAGGGACCTCCTACGAGCAGTACTTC.